The rows below give T cell receptor beta chains drawn from one sample of a study of blood T cell repertoires in COVID-19. Clones were sequenced by immunoSEQ multiplex PCR, and TCRdb holds only the in-frame ones, with some missing. The repertoire includes around 240,000 clones, about 84% of them detected once, and roughly 2% sits in the top ten. Sample: PBMCs or T cells enriched from blood (not recorded which). These receptors all stem from a woman between 45 and 60 years old who had recovered from COVID-19. Each CDR3 is given with its conserved first and last residue. D genes are given only for firm matches. Clone size, where shown, is once, few, many, or a class for clones that have expanded.

j_call v_call d_call clone_size cdr3_aa cdr3_nt
TRBJ2-7 TRBV21-1 - - CASSKVPGQGLYF TGTGCCAGCAGCAAAGTTCCGGGACAGGGTTTGTACTTC
TRBJ2-1 TRBV5-1 TRBD2 - CASSLTGTSLNEQFF TGCGCCAGCAGCTTGACGGGGACTAGCCTTAATGAGCAGTTCTTC
TRBJ2-7 TRBV12-3/TRBV12-4 - - CASSDGYTYEQYF TGTGCCAGCAGTGACGGGTACACCTACGAGCAGTACTTC
TRBJ2-7 TRBV11-2 TRBD2 - CASSLLAGRWDLHYEQYF TGTGCCAGCAGCCTGCTAGCGGGCCGATGGGATTTACACTACGAGCAGTACTTC
TRBJ2-7 TRBV7-2 - - CASSLNGNYEQYF TGTGCCAGCAGCTTAAACGGGAACTACGAGCAGTACTTC
TRBJ2-5 TRBV9 TRBD1 - CASSVGQGGETQYF TGTGCCAGCAGCGTAGGACAGGGGGGAGAGACCCAGTACTTC
TRBJ2-7 TRBV5-1 - - CASSRRTDEQYF TGCGCCAGCAGCAGACGGACAGACGAGCAGTACTTC
TRBJ1-5 TRBV28 TRBD1 once CASRSDRGWSQPQHF TGTGCCAGCAGATCTGACAGGGGGTGGTCTCAGCCCCAGCATTTT
TRBJ1-2 TRBV7-9 TRBD1 - CASSLAGQGWNYGYTF TGTGCCAGCAGCTTAGCTGGACAGGGGTGGAACTATGGCTACACCTTC
TRBJ2-1 TRBV4-2 TRBD2 - CASSQWTSGGASYNEQFF TGTGCCAGCAGCCAGTGGACTAGCGGGGGGGCCTCCTACAATGAGCAGTTCTTC
TRBJ2-1 TRBV7-9 - few CASSFLSWTQGLTYNEQFF TGTGCCAGCAGCTTTTTATCTTGGACTCAGGGGTTGACCTACAATGAGCAGTTCTTC
TRBJ1-3 TRBV4-3 - - CASSQGVGGNSGNTIYF TGCGCCAGCAGCCAAGGCGTAGGAGGAAACTCTGGAAACACCATATATTTT
TRBJ2-5 TRBV7-9 TRBD2 - CASSRTSGGETQYF TGTGCCAGCAGCCGGACTAGCGGGGGGGAGACCCAGTACTTC
TRBJ1-1 TRBV18 - - CASSPDVARKNTEAFF TGTGCCAGCTCACCAGATGTAGCACGAAAGAACACTGAAGCTTTCTTT
TRBJ2-7 TRBV11-2 TRBD2 - CASSLDGGGYYEQYF TGTGCCAGCAGCTTAGACGGCGGGGGTTACTACGAGCAGTACTTC
TRBJ2-1 TRBV30 TRBD2 - CASTLRRGLSGGNNEQFF TGTGCCTCCACCCTCCGGAGGGGTTTGAGCGGGGGTAACAATGAGCAGTTCTTC
TRBJ1-5 TRBV6-2/TRBV6-3 - - CASSYSGRGQGQPQHF TGTGCCAGCAGTTACTCCGGGAGGGGCCAGGGTCAGCCCCAGCATTTT
TRBJ1-3 TRBV24-1 - once CATSDGHSGNTIYF TGTGCCACCAGTGACGGTCACTCTGGAAACACCATATATTTT
TRBJ2-2 TRBV19 TRBD1 once CASTQPRDRIKSNTGELFF TGTGCCAGTACCCAGCCGAGGGACAGGATCAAATCGAACACCGGGGAGCTGTTTTTT
TRBJ1-6 TRBV28 TRBD1 - CASSRDRGYNSPLHF TGTGCCAGCAGTCGCGACAGGGGGTATAATTCACCCCTCCACTTT
TRBJ1-1 TRBV4-3 - - CASSQDFGGGTEAFF TGCGCCAGCAGCCAAGATTTTGGGGGGGGCACTGAAGCTTTCTTT
TRBJ2-3 TRBV11-3 - - CASSQLEAESTDTQYF TGTGCCAGCAGCCAGCTAGAAGCGGAGAGCACAGATACGCAGTATTTT
TRBJ1-2 TRBV27 - few CASSLSSGRNYGYTF TGTGCCAGCAGTTTATCGTCCGGGAGGAACTATGGCTACACCTTC
TRBJ2-3 TRBV4-3 TRBD2 once CASSAGLAGGAADTQYF TGCGCCAGCAGCGCTGGACTAGCGGGAGGAGCGGCAGATACGCAGTATTTT
TRBJ2-1 TRBV28 TRBD2 - CASSYFATGTTNEQFF TGTGCCAGCAGTTATTTCGCGACCGGGACTACAAATGAGCAGTTCTTC
TRBJ1-1 TRBV2 - - CASSEAGGRAFF TGTGCCAGCAGTGAAGCCGGGGGACGAGCTTTCTTT
TRBJ2-1 TRBV5-8 TRBD2 - CASTLAGGYNEQFF TGTGCCAGCACTCTAGCGGGAGGGTACAATGAGCAGTTCTTC
TRBJ2-6 TRBV30 - - CAWSSEARGANVLTF TGTGCCTGGAGTAGTGAGGCTCGAGGGGCCAACGTCCTGACTTTC
TRBJ1-1 TRBV11-3 TRBD1 - CASSFPGTANTEAFF TGTGCCAGCAGCTTCCCCGGGACAGCAAACACTGAAGCTTTCTTT
TRBJ2-7 TRBV18 TRBD1 - CASSSTGVWHEQYF TGTGCCAGCTCATCTACAGGGGTCTGGCACGAGCAGTACTTC
TRBJ1-1 TRBV28 TRBD1 - CASQLPGGTEAFF TGTGCCAGCCAACTCCCAGGGGGCACTGAAGCTTTCTTT
TRBJ1-6 TRBV25-1 - - CASGGVGNSPLHF TGTGCCAGCGGGGGGGTTGGTAATTCACCCCTCCACTTT
TRBJ2-5 TRBV7-2 TRBD1 - CASSSWDRARETQYF TGTGCCAGCAGCTCATGGGACAGGGCCCGAGAGACCCAGTACTTC
TRBJ1-2 TRBV2 - - CASTRDYGYTF TGTGCCAGCACCCGGGACTATGGCTACACCTTC
TRBJ1-1 TRBV7-9 - - CASRSQTENTEAFF TGTGCCAGCAGAAGCCAGACAGAAAACACTGAAGCTTTCTTT
TRBJ1-2 TRBV28 - - CASSPVWGGSNPGYTF TGTGCCAGCAGTCCCGTGTGGGGGGGCTCCAATCCCGGCTACACCTTC
TRBJ1-4 TRBV6-5 TRBD1 - CASQGGYGEKLFF TGTGCCAGCCAAGGGGGCTATGGTGAAAAACTGTTTTTT
TRBJ1-2 TRBV10-2 TRBD1 - CASRGTGTYGYTF TGCGCCAGCAGGGGGACAGGGACGTATGGCTACACCTTC
TRBJ2-5 TRBV6-2/TRBV6-3 TRBD2 - CASSSTSGNVFMDQETQYF TGTGCCAGCAGTTCAACTAGCGGGAACGTCTTTATGGACCAAGAGACCCAGTACTTC
TRBJ2-3 TRBV15 TRBD2 - CATSLERDTDTQYF TGTGCCACCAGCCTAGAGCGGGACACAGATACGCAGTATTTT
TRBJ1-1 TRBV9 - few CASSVASGAMNTEAFF TGTGCCAGCAGCGTAGCATCAGGGGCGATGAACACTGAAGCTTTCTTT
TRBJ1-3 TRBV2 - - CASSAGSGNTIYF TGTGCCAGCAGTGCAGGGTCTGGAAACACCATATATTTT
TRBJ2-2 TRBV28 - - CASRQGGGRRTGELFF TGTGCCAGTCGACAGGGTGGCGGGAGGCGCACCGGGGAGCTGTTTTTT
TRBJ1-2 TRBV5-4 - - CASRPTGRREGGYTF TGTGCCAGCAGACCAACCGGACGTAGGGAGGGAGGCTACACCTTC
TRBJ2-7 TRBV28 TRBD1 - CASRGPSGQGYEQYF TGTGCCAGCAGGGGGCCGAGCGGACAGGGGTACGAGCAGTACTTC
TRBJ1-4 TRBV18 - - CASSAWRSEKLFF TGTGCCAGCTCGGCGTGGCGGAGTGAAAAACTGTTTTTT
TRBJ2-5 TRBV7-3 TRBD1 - CASSLTGTGRETQYF TGTGCCAGCAGCTTAACCGGGACAGGGAGGGAGACCCAGTACTTC
TRBJ2-7 TRBV27 - - CASRAPGHYEQYF TGTGCCAGCAGGGCGCCAGGGCACTACGAGCAGTACTTC